This T cell receptor (beta chain) was sequenced for a study of post-analysis software for immune sequencing data. The study's findings and limits: In multiple sclerosis, normalized Chao1 diversity was significantly below that of controls. Strong co-clustering by F measure linked samples that shared a preparation batch.

This clonotype occurred a few times. As yet, its antigen is unknown. Unique molecular identifiers tagged the TCR beta cDNA libraries. The source material, about 0.9 to 10 million T cells, gave rise to 510,000 or so cDNA molecules. TCRdb reprocessed the PCR reads with MiXCR, giving one entry per CDR3 protein. The sample carries 350,000 to 450,000 distinct CDR3 sequences, approximately 39% recorded once. This receptor was identified in a girl aged 2-10 years with multiple sclerosis. The sequenced sample was blood.

The CDR3 DNA reads as TGTGCCAGCAGTGACACCTACTACAATGAGCAGTTCTTC. Its protein product is CASSDTYYNEQFF. V and J are TRBV2 and TRBJ2-1; D ambiguous. The germline V gene has CDR1 SNHLY and CDR2 FYNNEI. Trimming removed 3 bases at V and 3 bases at J, with 6 bases between. The CDR3 covers 13 residues.